The 27 T cell receptor beta chains listed next were all sequenced from one sample in a study of blood T cell repertoires in COVID-19. Method: immunoSEQ multiplex PCR; TCRdb's copy keeps in-frame clones and lacks some. The sample includes approximately 61,000 clones, approximately 83% of them seen just once. The sample was peripheral blood. All receptors come from a human donor in a cohort sampled during active COVID-19.

The CDR3 DNA is TGTGCCAGCAGCCCGCGGACAGGGAAGAATTCACCCCTCCACTTT. Its protein product is CASSPRTGKNSPLHF. This chain links TRBV11-1 with TRBJ1-6; 8 bases line up with TRBD1. In germline, CDR1 is SGHAT, CDR2 FQDESV (reference sequence). The CDR3 runs to 15 residues. After removal of 5 bases from V and 7 bases from J, the junction contained 7 bases not matched to a gene.

V gene TRBV14 combines with J gene TRBJ2-5; unclear D gene. In germline, CDR1 is SGHDN, CDR2 FVKESK. The CDR3 contains 15 residues. The V gene lost 1 base and the J gene lost 6 bases, with 15 bases spanning the gap. The CDR3 DNA sequence: TGTGCCAGCAGCCAAGTCGGCATTAGCTTAAAGACCCAGTACTTC. It is translated as CASSQVGISLKTQYF.

The V and J genes are TRBV2 and TRBJ1-2, with 11 bases fitting TRBD1. Unmatched junction bases numbered 3, after V lost 3 bases and J lost 6 bases. Germline values: CDR1 SNHLY, CDR2 FYNNEI. The CDR3 runs 14 residues. CDR3 residues: CASSDGQGADGYTF. CDR3 sequence (DNA): TGTGCCAGCAGTGACGGACAGGGGGCGGATGGCTACACCTTC.

The rearrangement links TRBV5-1 to TRBJ1-5; 8 bases fit TRBD1. The CDR3 has 14 amino acids. After removal of 2 bases from V and 6 bases from J, the junction contained 4 bases not matched to a gene. Germline values: CDR1 SGHRS, CDR2 YFSETQ. CDR3 protein: CASSFDRGGQPQHF. DNA for the CDR3: TGCGCCAGCAGCTTTGACAGGGGTGGTCAGCCCCAGCATTTT.

The rearrangement links TRBV7-2 to TRBJ2-3; 10 nucleotides match TRBD2. Germline loops: CDR1 SGHTA, CDR2 FQGNSA. With V trimmed by 5 bases and J by 5 bases, 13 bases remained unmatched. The CDR3 loop spans 17 amino acids. The CDR3 loop is CASSPSPSGRVVDTQYF. The CDR3 DNA reads TGTGCCAGCAGCCCATCCCCTAGCGGGAGAGTGGTAGATACGCAGTATTTT.

The chain uses TRBV9 and TRBJ2-2; no reliable D call. Trimming shortened V by 4 bases and J by 2 bases, and 9 bases separated the two germline ends. The germline CDR1 and CDR2 sequences are SGDLS and YYNGEE. CDR3 length: 14 amino acids. The CDR3 region has the DNA TGTGCCAGCAGCTTTGGCAGTAACACCGGGGAGCTGTTTTTT. It encodes CASSFGSNTGELFF.

The V gene is TRBV19, the J gene TRBJ1-5, with 7 bases identical to TRBD1. J gave up 6 bases and V 6 bases, and 5 bases lay outside the gene matches. Germline CDR1 is LNHDA and CDR2 is SQIVND (reference sequence). This CDR3 contains 13 residues. CDR3 in DNA: TGTGCCAGTAGCGACAGGGTAACTCAGCCCCAGCATTTT. Translation: CASSDRVTQPQHF.

V gene TRBV7-2 combines with J gene TRBJ2-7; TRBD1 is a possible D gene (6 bases). This CDR3 spans 16 amino acids. Germline V lookup: CDR1 SGHTA, CDR2 FQGNSA. V lost 1 base and J 7 bases, leaving 20 bases between the germline ends. CDR3 protein: CASSLEAGRGLGEQYF. The CDR3 nucleotides are TGTGCCAGCAGCTTAGAAGCTGGCAGGGGCTTGGGGGAGCAGTACTTC. Full variable domain (missing parts from reference TRBV7-2 and TRBJ2-7): GAGVSQSPSNKVTEKGKDVELRCDPISGHTALYWYRQSLGQGLEFLIYFQGNSAPDKSGLPSDRFSAERTGGSVSTLTIQRTQQEDSAVYLCASSLEAGRGLGEQYFGPGTRLTVT.

This chain connects TRBV6-5 to TRBJ2-7, with 8 bases lining up with TRBD2. This CDR3 has 13 residues. Germline trimming cut 6 bases from V and 2 bases from J; bases unmatched to any gene: 3. Germline values: CDR1 MNHEY, CDR2 SVGAGI. For the CDR3, the DNA is TGTGCCAGCAGGATGGGACTAGCCTACGAGCAGTACTTC. It encodes CASRMGLAYEQYF.

The chain carries TRBV28 and TRBJ2-7, with D perhaps TRBD2 (6 bases). CDR3 size: 14 residues. Germline lookup yields CDR1 MDHEN and CDR2 SYDVKM. V lost 5 bases and J 2 bases, leaving 13 bases between the germline ends. This CDR3 is CASSLWGDTYEQYF. The CDR3 coding sequence is TGTGCCAGCAGTCTTTGGGGGGATACCTACGAGCAGTACTTC. The full variable domain, with the rest looked up from reference TRBV28 and TRBJ2-7, is DVKVTQSSRYLVKRTGEKVFLECVQDMDHENMFWYRQDPGLGLRLIYFSYDVKMKEKGDIPEGYSVSREKKERFSLILESASTNQTSMYLCASSLWGDTYEQYFGPGTRLTVT.

The rearrangement joins TRBV25-1 to TRBJ2-5; the match to TRBD2 covers 10 bases. V trimming: 2 bases; J trimming: 4 bases; junction bases outside the gene matches: 4. Germline CDR1 is MGHDK and CDR2 is SYGVNS. The CDR3 totals 15 residues. The CDR3 sequence: CASSELAGVGETQYF. CDR3 coding DNA: TGTGCCAGCAGTGAACTAGCGGGAGTGGGAGAGACCCAGTACTTC.

The chain joins TRBV7-9 to TRBJ2-1; possibly TRBD2 for D (6 bases). The CDR3 runs to 15 residues. Germline CDR1 SEHNR, CDR2 FQNEAQ (reference sequence). The V and J ends lost 4 bases and 10 bases respectively, with 20 bases between them. The CDR3, as DNA: TGTGCCAGCAGCTCGAAACGGGGGAGTCTAAAGGAGCAGTTCTTC. This encodes CASSSKRGSLKEQFF.

The chain recombines TRBV14 with TRBJ1-3; D not certain. This CDR3 is built from 14 residues. Germline values: CDR1 SGHDN, CDR2 FVKESK. The V end lost 1 base, the J end lost 4 bases, and 8 bases lay between the germline ends. CDR3 bases: TGTGCCAGCAGCCAAGCCACTCGAGGAAACACCATATATTTT. Protein: CASSQATRGNTIYF.

This clone was seen more than once but under ten times. This sequence joins TRBV5-8 and TRBJ2-6, with TRBD2 identical over 8 bases. The length of the CDR3 is 17 residues. V trimming: 7 bases; J trimming: 0 bases; junction bases outside the gene matches: 9. Germline CDR1 and CDR2: SGHTS and YDEGEE. The CDR3: CASRGGIIHSGANVLTF. The CDR3, as DNA: TGTGCCAGCCGGGGGGGAATTATCCACTCTGGGGCCAACGTCCTGACTTTC.

This sequence joins TRBV28 and TRBJ2-1, with TRBD2 matching 14 bases. Germline CDR1 MDHEN, CDR2 SYDVKM. Trimming at V came to 5 bases and at J to 12 bases, leaving 15 bases not matched to a gene. CDR3 length equals 17 residues. CDR3 sequence: CASSPNPGLAGGQGQFF. In nucleotides, the CDR3 is TGTGCCAGCAGTCCGAACCCAGGACTAGCGGGAGGTCAGGGGCAGTTCTTC.

V usage is TRBV4-2 and J usage is TRBJ2-3, with 8 bases aligning to TRBD1. Germline lookup yields CDR1 LGHNA and CDR2 YNFKEQ. Trimming at V came to 5 bases and at J to 4 bases, leaving 5 bases not matched to a gene. The CDR3 is 14 residues long. CDR3 protein: CASSFGQGADTQYF. The CDR3 nucleotides read TGTGCCAGCAGCTTTGGACAGGGTGCAGATACGCAGTATTTT.

V usage is TRBV7-3 and J usage is TRBJ2-3, with D possibly being TRBD2 (6 bases). This CDR3 is built from 14 residues. V lost 5 bases, J lost 5 bases, and 14 bases lay in between. Germline CDR1 is SGHTA and CDR2 is FQGTGA. As DNA, the CDR3 is TGTGCCAGCAGCCCCGGAGGAGGGGAAGATACGCAGTATTTT. Its translation: CASSPGGGEDTQYF.

On this clone itself: The DNA is left out, because the CDR3 cannot be placed on it with certainty; the CDR3 is given as TCRdb lists it. The rearrangement links TRBV12-3 or TRBV12-4 to TRBJ2-2; TRBD2 is the table's D call and was not checked against the DNA. The CDR3 contains 12 residues when both ends are counted. The CDR3 sequence is CASSFGAGELFF.

The genes are TRBV28 and TRBJ2-7; TRBD1 matches 10 bases. Losses at the gene ends were 6 bases for V and 0 bases for J; bases not matched to a gene: 5. From germline, CDR1 is MDHEN and CDR2 SYDVKM. The CDR3 extends over 15 amino acids. The CDR3 bases are TGTGCCAGCAGCAAGACAGGGGGCTTCTCCTACGAGCAGTACTTC. The encoded protein is CASSKTGGFSYEQYF.

This CDR3 is CASSRDIGTPLHF. The CDR3 DNA reads TGTGCCAGCAGCCGGGACATCGGGACACCCCTCCACTTT. This chain uses TRBV7-6 with TRBJ1-6, with D possibly being TRBD1 (6 bases). Germline CDR1 reads SGHVS; CDR2 reads FNYEAQ. The CDR3 contains 13 residues. Trimming shortened V by 5 bases and J by 11 bases, and 13 bases separated the two germline ends.

This clone was counted once. The chain combines TRBV9 with TRBJ2-7; 15 positions agree with TRBD2. Germline assignment: CDR1 SGDLS and CDR2 YYNGEE. There are 18 residues in the CDR3. V lost 2 bases and J lost 2; bases outside the gene matches: 8. CDR3 coding DNA: TGTGCCAGCAGCGTGTCAGGACTAGCGGGAGGGACGGCCTACGAGCAGTACTTC. This encodes CASSVSGLAGGTAYEQYF.

This rearrangement joins TRBV9 to TRBJ2-5; no clear D gene. Trimming stripped 0 bases from V and 1 base from J, with 10 bases between. The V gene's germline CDR1 is SGDLS and CDR2 YYNGEE. The CDR3 spans 15 residues. The CDR3 DNA reads as TGTGCCAGCAGCGTAGACGCGAGAGTCCAAGAGACCCAGTACTTC. This translates into CASSVDARVQETQYF.

The chain joins TRBV5-1 to TRBJ1-2; 8 bases fit TRBD1. The junction had 12 bases not matched to a gene; V was cut back by 0 bases and J by 8 bases. CDR1 SGHRS and CDR2 YFSETQ come from the germline V gene. The CDR3 runs 16 residues. The CDR3 sequence: CASSLAPGTGDTGYTF. The CDR3 DNA reads as TGCGCCAGCAGCTTGGCCCCAGGGACAGGAGATACGGGCTACACCTTC.

The rearrangement joins TRBV18 to TRBJ1-5; 8 bases line up with TRBD1. Trimming took 2 bases from V and 2 from J; bases not matched to a gene: 2. The germline CDR1 and CDR2 sequences are KGHSH and LQKENI. The CDR3 length is 15 residues. Here the CDR3 reads CASSPETGGNQPQHF. The CDR3 DNA is TGTGCCAGCTCACCAGAGACAGGGGGCAATCAGCCCCAGCATTTT.

The chain recombines TRBV7-2 with TRBJ2-3; 8 bases fit TRBD2. This CDR3 comprises 16 residues. CDR1 is SGHTA, CDR2 FQGNSA, per germline. V shed 1 base and J 5 bases; nucleotides not matched to a gene: 8. This chain's CDR3 is CASSLGAGGPGDTQYF. The CDR3 DNA reads as TGTGCCAGCAGCTTAGGGGCGGGAGGCCCTGGAGATACGCAGTATTTT. Variable domain in full (rest from reference TRBV7-2 and TRBJ2-3): GAGVSQSPSNKVTEKGKDVELRCDPISGHTALYWYRQSLGQGLEFLIYFQGNSAPDKSGLPSDRFSAERTGGSVSTLTIQRTQQEDSAVYLCASSLGAGGPGDTQYFGPGTRLTVL.

This chain uses TRBV5-1 with TRBJ2-1, with 7 bases that match TRBD2. Per the germline V gene, CDR1 is SGHRS and CDR2 is YFSETQ. There are 15 residues in the CDR3. V dropped 1 base and J dropped 6; count of bases not matched to a gene: 7. The CDR3 is CASSLRLAIGNEQFF. CDR3 coding DNA: TGCGCCAGCAGCTTGAGACTAGCTATCGGCAATGAGCAGTTCTTC. The full variable domain, its missing parts supplied by reference TRBV5-1 and TRBJ2-1, is KAGVTQTPRYLIKTRGQQVTLSCSPISGHRSVSWYQQTPGQGLQFLFEYFSETQRNKGNFPGRFSGRQFSNSRSEMNVSTLELGDSALYLCASSLRLAIGNEQFFGPGTRLTVL.

The rearrangement links TRBV7-6 to TRBJ2-3; D might be TRBD2 (5 bases). The CDR3 runs 16 residues. Per the germline V gene, CDR1 is SGHVS and CDR2 is FNYEAQ. Trimming removed 2 bases from V and 0 bases from J, with 12 bases in between. CDR3 nucleotide sequence: TGTGCCAGCAGCTTAACGGGGAACCCAAGCACAGATACGCAGTATTTT. This codes for CASSLTGNPSTDTQYF.